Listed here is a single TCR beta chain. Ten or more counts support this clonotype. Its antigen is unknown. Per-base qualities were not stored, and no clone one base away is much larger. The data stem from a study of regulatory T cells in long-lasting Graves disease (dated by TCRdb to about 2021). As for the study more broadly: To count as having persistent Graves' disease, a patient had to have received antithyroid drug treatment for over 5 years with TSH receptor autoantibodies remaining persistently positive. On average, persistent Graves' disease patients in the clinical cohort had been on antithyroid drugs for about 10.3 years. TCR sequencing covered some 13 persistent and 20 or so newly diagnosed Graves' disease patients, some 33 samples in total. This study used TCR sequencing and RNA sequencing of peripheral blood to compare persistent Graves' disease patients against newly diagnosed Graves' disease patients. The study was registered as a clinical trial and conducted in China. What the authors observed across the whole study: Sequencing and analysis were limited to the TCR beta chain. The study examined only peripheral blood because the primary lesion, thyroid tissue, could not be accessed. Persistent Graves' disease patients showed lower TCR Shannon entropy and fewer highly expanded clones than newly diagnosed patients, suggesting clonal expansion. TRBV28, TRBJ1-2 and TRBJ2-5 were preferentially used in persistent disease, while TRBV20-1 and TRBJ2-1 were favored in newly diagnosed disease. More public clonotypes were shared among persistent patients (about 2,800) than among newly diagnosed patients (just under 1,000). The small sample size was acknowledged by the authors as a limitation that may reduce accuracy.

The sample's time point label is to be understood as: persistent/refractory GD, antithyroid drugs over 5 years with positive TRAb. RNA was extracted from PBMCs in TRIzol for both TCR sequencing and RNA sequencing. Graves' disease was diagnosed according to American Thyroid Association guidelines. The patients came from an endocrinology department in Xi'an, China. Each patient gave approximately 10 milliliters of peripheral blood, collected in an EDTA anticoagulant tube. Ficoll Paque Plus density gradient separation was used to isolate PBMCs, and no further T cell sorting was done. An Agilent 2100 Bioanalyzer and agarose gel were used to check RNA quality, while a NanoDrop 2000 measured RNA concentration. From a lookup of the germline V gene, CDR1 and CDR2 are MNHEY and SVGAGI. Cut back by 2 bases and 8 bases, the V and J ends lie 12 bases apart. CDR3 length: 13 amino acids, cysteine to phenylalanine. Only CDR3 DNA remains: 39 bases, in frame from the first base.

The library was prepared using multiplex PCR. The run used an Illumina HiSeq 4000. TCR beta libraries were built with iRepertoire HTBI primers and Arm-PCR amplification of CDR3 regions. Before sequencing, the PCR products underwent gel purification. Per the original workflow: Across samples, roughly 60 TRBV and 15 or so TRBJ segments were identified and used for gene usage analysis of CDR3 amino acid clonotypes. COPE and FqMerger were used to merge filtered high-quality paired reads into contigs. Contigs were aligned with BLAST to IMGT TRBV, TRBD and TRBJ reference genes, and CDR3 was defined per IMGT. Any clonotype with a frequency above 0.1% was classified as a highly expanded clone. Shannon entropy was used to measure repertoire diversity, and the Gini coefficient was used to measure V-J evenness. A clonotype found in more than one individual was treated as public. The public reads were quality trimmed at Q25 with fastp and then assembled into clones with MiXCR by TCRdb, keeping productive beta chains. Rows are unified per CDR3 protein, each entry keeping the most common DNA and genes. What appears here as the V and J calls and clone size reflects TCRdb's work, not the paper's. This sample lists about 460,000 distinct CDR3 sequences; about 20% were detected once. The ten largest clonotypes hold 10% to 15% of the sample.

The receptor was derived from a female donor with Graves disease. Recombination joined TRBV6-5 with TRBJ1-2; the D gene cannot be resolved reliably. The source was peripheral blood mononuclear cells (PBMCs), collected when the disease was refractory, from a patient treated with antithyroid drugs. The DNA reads TGTGCCAGCAGTTACGGCACAATCGAGGGCTACACCTTC. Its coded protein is CASSYGTIEGYTF.